Shown below are 10 T cell receptor beta chains from a single sample sequenced in a study of tumor-infiltrating lymphocytes in primary liver carcinoma (dated by TCRdb to 2016 to 2017). TCRdb shows the sequencer as Illumina HiSeq 2500. Starting from about 500 ng total RNA, TCRbeta-specific cDNA was produced by reverse transcription with a constant-region primer and ProtoScript II reverse transcriptase. Three nested multiplex PCR rounds, following a slightly modified ARM-PCR procedure, were used to build the TCRbeta libraries. Each of the first two PCR rounds ran for 10 cycles and used multiplex TRBV1-TRBV30 forward primers together with a Cbeta reverse primer. Starting from the raw public reads, TCRdb applied fastp trimming at Q25, assembled clones with MiXCR and retained in-frame beta chains. Each CDR3 protein appears once, grouped with its most common genes and DNA. The sample table contains approximately 310,000 distinct CDR3 sequences; only one count was recorded for about 62% of them. Clones ranked in the top ten supply 9% to 10% of the sample.

Blood RNA was extracted from unsorted whole blood with TRIzol reagent; germline DNA came from the DNeasy Blood & Tissue kit. Sequenced input: peripheral blood. The receptors were sampled from a man aged 40-49 years with primary liver carcinoma and hepatitis B virus infection.

This clonotype is a singleton in its sample. The J gene is TRBJ2-3, the V gene TRBV2, with a tentative D call TRBD2 (5 bases). CDR1 is SNHLY, CDR2 FYNNEI, per germline. The ends were cut back, 3 bases at V and 0 bases at J, with 13 bases in the middle. The CDR3 contains 16 residues. CDR3 in amino acids: CASSDRLAASTDTQYF. CDR3 DNA sequence: TGTGCCAGCAGTGATCGGCTAGCTGCCAGCACAGATACGCAGTATTTT. Full variable domain (rest looked up from reference TRBV2 and TRBJ2-3): EPEVTQTPSHQVTQMGQEVILRCVPISNHLYFYWYRQILGQKVEFLVSFYNNEISEKSEIFDDQFSVERPDGSNFTLKIRSTKLEDSAMYFCASSDRLAASTDTQYFGPGTRLTVL.

This chain links TRBV12-3 or TRBV12-4 with TRBJ1-5, with no clear D. V gave up 6 bases and J gave up 0 bases, with 12 bases separating them. CDR3 length equals 15 residues. CDR3 region: CASRSRTHSNQPQHF. The DNA for the CDR3 is TGTGCCAGCAGGTCTCGGACTCATAGCAATCAGCCCCAGCATTTT.

V gene TRBV7-9 combines with J gene TRBJ1-6, with a possible D match to TRBD1 (5 bases). V lost 3 bases and J 7 bases, leaving 16 bases between the germline ends. The CDR3 sequence is 16 residues long. Germline-derived CDR1 and CDR2 are SEHNR and FQNEAQ (reference sequence). CDR3 DNA sequence: TGTGCCAGCAGCTTGGTACTGGGACGGTTAAATTCACCCCTCCACTTT. Residues: CASSLVLGRLNSPLHF.

This clonotype was detected once. This clone may be a read error of a much larger clone one base away. J is TRBJ1-5 and V is TRBV5-1; D is possibly TRBD1 (6 bases). The CDR3 spans 15 residues. Germline V gene sequence: CDR1 SGHRS, CDR2 YFSETQ. The CDR3 loop is CACSLEGGSNQPQHF. The CDR3 nucleotides read TGCGCCTGCAGCTTGGAAGGGGGTAGCAATCAGCCCCAGCATTTT.

Turning to this clonotype: One end of the junction varies from germline; a read error may be responsible. The genes are TRBV29-1 and TRBJ2-5; tentative D call: TRBD2 (5 bases). CDR1 and CDR2 from the germline V gene are SQVTM and ANQGSEA. The CDR3 is 13 amino acids. The CDR3 DNA reads as TGTAGCGTTGATTTGCAGATCCAAGAGACCCAGTACTTC. It is translated as CSVDLQIQETQYF.

The chain recombines TRBV11-3 with TRBJ2-3; the match to TRBD1 covers 10 bases. The CDR3 contains 14 residues. CDR1 is SGHNT, CDR2 YENEEA, per germline. V shed 8 bases, J shed 2 bases, and the junction held 4 bases outside the gene matches. The CDR3 DNA sequence: TGTGCCAGCGGCCGACAGGGGGCCACAGATACGCAGTATTTT. It specifies CASGRQGATDTQYF.

This clonotype was recorded a few times. This chain's CDR3 is CASRLETSGSYNEQFF. In DNA form, the CDR3 reads TGCGCCAGCAGGCTCGAGACTAGCGGTTCCTACAATGAGCAGTTCTTC. The chain links TRBV4-3 to TRBJ2-1; 9 bases are shared with TRBD2. The CDR3 totals 16 residues. In germline, CDR1 is LGHNA, CDR2 YSLEER. V lost 6 bases, J lost 1 base, and 7 bases stayed unmatched.

In its sample, this clonotype was seen a few times. The V and J genes are TRBV28 and TRBJ2-5, with TRBD2 as a possible D gene (7 bases). V lost 3 bases to trimming and J lost 5 bases, with 13 bases between them. From germline, CDR1 is MDHEN and CDR2 SYDVKM. The CDR3 extends over 14 amino acids. CDR3 coding DNA: TGTGCCAGCAGTTTGGGGGGGCGGCCCGAGACCCAGTACTTC. Amino acid sequence: CASSLGGRPETQYF.

With respect to this clonotype: An end of the junction differs from the germline gene, which may be a read error. V is TRBV6-1 and J is TRBJ2-3; tentatively, D is TRBD2 (7 bases). Germline V gives CDR1 MNHNS, CDR2 SASEGT. There are 14 residues in the CDR3. The CDR3 spells CTSSATRGGGTQYF. In nucleotides, the CDR3 is TGTACCAGCAGTGCTACCCGGGGAGGGGGTACGCAGTATTTT.

This clonotype has ten or more counts. For the CDR3, the DNA is TGTGCCAGCACCGAGACCCCGACAGGGAACGAGCAGTACTTC. Translating it yields CASTETPTGNEQYF. This chain joins TRBV6-2 or TRBV6-3 and TRBJ2-7, with 7 positions matching TRBD1. CDR1 and CDR2 (germline): MNHEY, SVGEGT. J lost 5 bases, V lost 7 bases, and 11 bases had no gene match. This CDR3 has 14 amino acids.